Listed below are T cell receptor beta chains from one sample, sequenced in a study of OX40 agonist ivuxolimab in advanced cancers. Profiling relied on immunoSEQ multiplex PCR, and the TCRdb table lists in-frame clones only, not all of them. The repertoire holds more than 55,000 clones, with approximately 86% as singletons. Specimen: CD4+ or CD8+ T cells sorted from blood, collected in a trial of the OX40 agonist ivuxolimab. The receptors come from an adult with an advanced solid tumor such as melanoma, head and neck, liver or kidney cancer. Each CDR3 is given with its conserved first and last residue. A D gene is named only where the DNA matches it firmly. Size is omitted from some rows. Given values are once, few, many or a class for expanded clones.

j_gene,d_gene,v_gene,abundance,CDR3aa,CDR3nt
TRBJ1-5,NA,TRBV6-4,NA,CASSPQGSNQPQHF,TGTGCCAGCAGCCCCCAGGGAAGCAATCAGCCCCAGCATTTT
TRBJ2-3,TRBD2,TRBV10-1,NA,CASSESAGGTDTQYF,TGCGCCAGCAGTGAGTCGGCGGGGGGCACAGATACGCAGTATTTT
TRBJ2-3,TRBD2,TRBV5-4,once,CASSAGGVTDTQYF,TGTGCCAGCAGCGCGGGAGGGGTCACAGATACGCAGTATTTT
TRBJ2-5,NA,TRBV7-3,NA,CASSFSSDETQYF,TGTGCCAGCAGCTTCAGCTCGGATGAGACCCAGTACTTC
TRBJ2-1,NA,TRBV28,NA,CASRPARRAINEQFF,TGTGCCAGCAGGCCGGCCAGACGAGCGATTAATGAGCAGTTCTTC
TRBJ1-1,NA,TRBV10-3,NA,CAISEFTMSGEAFF,TGTGCCATCAGTGAGTTTACAATGAGCGGTGAAGCTTTCTTT
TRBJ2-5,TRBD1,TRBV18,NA,CASSPQGTVQETQYF,TGTGCCAGCTCACCACAAGGGACAGTCCAAGAGACCCAGTACTTC
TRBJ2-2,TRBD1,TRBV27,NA,CASSWQGATGELFF,TGTGCCAGCAGCTGGCAGGGGGCTACCGGGGAGCTGTTTTTT
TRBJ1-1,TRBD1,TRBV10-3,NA,CAIRSPGGGTTEAFF,TGTGCCATCAGAAGCCCAGGGGGCGGAACCACTGAAGCTTTCTTT
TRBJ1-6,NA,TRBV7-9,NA,CASSLDKRDPLHF,TGTGCCAGCAGCTTAGACAAGAGAGACCCCCTCCACTTT
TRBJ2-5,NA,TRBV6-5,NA,CASSYVRSETQYF,TGTGCCAGCAGTTACGTGAGATCAGAGACCCAGTACTTC
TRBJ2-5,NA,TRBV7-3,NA,CASSLFGRQETQYF,TGTGCCAGCAGCTTATTCGGACGACAAGAGACCCAGTACTTC
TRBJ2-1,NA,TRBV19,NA,CASSGSWGLGYNEQFF,TGTGCCAGTAGCGGGAGCTGGGGATTGGGGTACAATGAGCAGTTCTTC
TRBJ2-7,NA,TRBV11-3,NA,CASSLLRALSYEQYF,TGTGCCAGCAGCTTGCTCAGGGCCCTCTCCTACGAGCAGTACTTC
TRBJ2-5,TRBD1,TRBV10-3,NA,CAITHGTGGRETQYF,TGTGCCATCACCCACGGGACAGGGGGTAGGGAGACCCAGTACTTC
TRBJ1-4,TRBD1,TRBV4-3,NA,CASSEGQGVTEKLFF,TGCGCCAGCAGCGAAGGACAGGGGGTGACAGAAAAACTGTTTTTT
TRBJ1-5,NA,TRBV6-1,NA,CASSRQADYNQPQHF,TGTGCCAGCAGCAGACAGGCGGACTACAATCAGCCCCAGCATTTT
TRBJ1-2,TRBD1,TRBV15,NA,CATSTNRGRGYTF,TGTGCCACCAGCACAAACAGGGGGCGAGGCTACACCTTC
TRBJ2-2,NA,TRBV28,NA,CASSRTVDSANTGELFF,TGTGCCAGCAGTCGCACTGTGGACAGCGCGAACACCGGGGAGCTGTTTTTT
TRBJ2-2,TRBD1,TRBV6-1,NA,CASSERQGFGGELFF,TGTGCCAGCAGTGAAAGACAGGGTTTTGGCGGGGAGCTGTTTTTT
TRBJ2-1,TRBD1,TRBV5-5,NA,CASSSGQPNNEQFF,TGTGCCAGCAGCTCGGGACAGCCGAACAATGAGCAGTTCTTC
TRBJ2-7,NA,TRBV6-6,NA,CASSPRQASYEQYF,TGTGCCAGCAGTCCTAGACAGGCTTCCTACGAGCAGTACTTC
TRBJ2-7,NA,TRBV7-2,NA,CASSRTARGYEQYF,TGTGCCAGCAGCCGAACAGCGCGGGGATACGAGCAGTACTTC